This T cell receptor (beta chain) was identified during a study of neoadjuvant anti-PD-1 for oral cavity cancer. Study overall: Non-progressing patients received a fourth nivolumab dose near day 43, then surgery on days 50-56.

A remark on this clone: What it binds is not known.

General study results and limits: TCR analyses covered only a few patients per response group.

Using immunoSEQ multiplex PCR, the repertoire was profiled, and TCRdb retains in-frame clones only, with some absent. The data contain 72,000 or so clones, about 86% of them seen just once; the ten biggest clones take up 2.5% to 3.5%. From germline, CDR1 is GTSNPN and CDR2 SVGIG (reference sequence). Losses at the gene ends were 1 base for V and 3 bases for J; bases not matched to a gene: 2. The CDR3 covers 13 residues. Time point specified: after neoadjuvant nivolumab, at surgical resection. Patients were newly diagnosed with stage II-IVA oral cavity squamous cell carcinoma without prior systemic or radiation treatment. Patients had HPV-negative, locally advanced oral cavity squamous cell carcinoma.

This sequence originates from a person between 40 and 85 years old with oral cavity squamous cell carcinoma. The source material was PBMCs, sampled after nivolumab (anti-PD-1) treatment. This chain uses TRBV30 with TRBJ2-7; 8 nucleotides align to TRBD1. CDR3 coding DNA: TGTGCCTGGAGTGGGGGGACAGGCTACGAGCAGTACTTC. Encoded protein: CAWSGGTGYEQYF.